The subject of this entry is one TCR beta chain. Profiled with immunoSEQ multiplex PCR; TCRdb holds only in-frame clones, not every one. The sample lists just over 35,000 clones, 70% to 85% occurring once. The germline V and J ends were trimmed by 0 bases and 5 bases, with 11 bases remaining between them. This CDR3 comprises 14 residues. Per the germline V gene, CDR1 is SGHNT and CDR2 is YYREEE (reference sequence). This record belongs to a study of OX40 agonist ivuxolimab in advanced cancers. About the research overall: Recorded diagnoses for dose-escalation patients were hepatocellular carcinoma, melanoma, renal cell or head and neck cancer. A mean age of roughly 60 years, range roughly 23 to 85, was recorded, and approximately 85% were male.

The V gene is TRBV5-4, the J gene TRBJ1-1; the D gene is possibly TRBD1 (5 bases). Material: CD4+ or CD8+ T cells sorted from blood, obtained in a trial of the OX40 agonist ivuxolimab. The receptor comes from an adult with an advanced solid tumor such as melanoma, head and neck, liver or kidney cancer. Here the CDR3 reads CASSLGRGVTEAFF. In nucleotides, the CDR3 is TGTGCCAGCAGCTTGGGTCGGGGGGTGACTGAAGCTTTCTTT.